A selection of T cell receptor beta chains follows, all from one sample in a study of shared clonotypes between healthy human individuals. Repertoires were generated with immunoSEQ multiplex PCR, while TCRdb's copy carries only in-frame clones and drops some. The sample has over 2,000,000 clones, roughly 95% seen once. Sequencing input: naive CD8+ T cells from PBMCs. These receptors originate from a man younger than 35 in good health. Some clones in this sample may be carry-over from other donors' samples. The CDR3 runs from the conserved cysteine through the conserved F or W. The order of the fields is J gene, clone size, D gene, V gene, CDR3 protein, CDR3 DNA. D genes are given only for firm matches. Rows may omit the clone size; those that give it use once, few, many or a size class.

J gene: TRBJ2-3; clone size: NA; D gene: TRBD2; V gene: TRBV13; CDR3 protein: CASSGGVASQNTQYF; CDR3 DNA: TGTGCCAGCAGCGGGGGGGTGGCTAGTCAAAATACGCAGTATTTT
J gene: TRBJ1-1; clone size: NA; D gene: NA; V gene: TRBV4-3; CDR3 protein: CASSHKTNTEAFF; CDR3 DNA: TGCGCCAGCAGTCACAAAACGAACACTGAAGCTTTCTTT
J gene: TRBJ2-4; clone size: NA; D gene: TRBD1; V gene: TRBV29-1; CDR3 protein: CSVYRQGNGIQYF; CDR3 DNA: TGCAGCGTTTACCGACAGGGGAACGGCATTCAGTACTTC
J gene: TRBJ1-2; clone size: NA; D gene: NA; V gene: TRBV27; CDR3 protein: CASSSAGRGYGYTF; CDR3 DNA: TGTGCCAGCAGTTCCGCGGGACGGGGGTATGGCTACACCTTC
J gene: TRBJ2-3; clone size: once; D gene: TRBD1; V gene: TRBV19; CDR3 protein: CASSIRDRVADTQYF; CDR3 DNA: TGTGCCAGTAGTATTAGGGACAGGGTTGCAGATACGCAGTATTTT
J gene: TRBJ2-7; clone size: NA; D gene: NA; V gene: TRBV19; CDR3 protein: CASSVNRDEQYF; CDR3 DNA: TGTGCCAGTAGTGTGAACAGGGACGAGCAGTACTTC
J gene: TRBJ1-1; clone size: NA; D gene: TRBD1; V gene: TRBV6-6; CDR3 protein: CASSQYRGINTEAFF; CDR3 DNA: TGTGCCAGCAGTCAGTACAGGGGGATAAACACTGAAGCTTTCTTT
J gene: TRBJ2-7; clone size: NA; D gene: NA; V gene: TRBV6-6; CDR3 protein: CASRDRSYSYEQYF; CDR3 DNA: TGTGCCAGCAGAGACAGATCCTACTCCTACGAGCAGTACTTC
J gene: TRBJ1-1; clone size: NA; D gene: NA; V gene: TRBV4-1; CDR3 protein: CASSQVRKEGMNTEAFF; CDR3 DNA: TGCGCCAGCAGCCAAGTCAGAAAGGAGGGGATGAACACTGAAGCTTTCTTT
J gene: TRBJ2-2; clone size: NA; D gene: TRBD1; V gene: TRBV5-1; CDR3 protein: CASSWTGVNTGELFF; CDR3 DNA: TGCGCCAGCAGCTGGACAGGGGTGAACACCGGGGAGCTGTTTTTT
J gene: TRBJ2-2; clone size: few; D gene: NA; V gene: TRBV9; CDR3 protein: CASSVAFLPDTGELFF; CDR3 DNA: TGTGCCAGCAGCGTAGCGTTTCTTCCAGACACCGGGGAGCTGTTTTTT
J gene: TRBJ2-5; clone size: NA; D gene: NA; V gene: TRBV5-6; CDR3 protein: CASSLDRGTYQETQYF; CDR3 DNA: TGTGCCAGCAGCTTGGATCGCGGTACTTACCAAGAGACCCAGTACTTC
J gene: TRBJ2-1; clone size: NA; D gene: TRBD2; V gene: TRBV4-3; CDR3 protein: CASSQSIRLLAGSYNEQFF; CDR3 DNA: TGCGCCAGCAGCCAATCGATTCGCCTACTAGCGGGTTCCTACAATGAGCAGTTCTTC
J gene: TRBJ2-3; clone size: NA; D gene: NA; V gene: TRBV7-6; CDR3 protein: CASSLPGLSTDTQYF; CDR3 DNA: TGTGCCAGCAGCTTACCGGGACTTTCCACAGATACGCAGTATTTT
J gene: TRBJ1-2; clone size: NA; D gene: NA; V gene: TRBV28; CDR3 protein: CASSYSGATDGYTF; CDR3 DNA: TGTGCCAGCAGTTATTCGGGGGCGACGGATGGCTACACCTTC
J gene: TRBJ2-1; clone size: NA; D gene: TRBD2; V gene: TRBV7-6; CDR3 protein: CASSHNVVAGGWGYNEQFF; CDR3 DNA: TGTGCCAGCAGCCATAATGTCGTAGCGGGAGGTTGGGGCTACAATGAGCAGTTCTTC
J gene: TRBJ2-7; clone size: NA; D gene: NA; V gene: TRBV29-1; CDR3 protein: CSVDTGSYEQYF; CDR3 DNA: TGCAGCGTTGATACGGGTTCCTACGAGCAGTACTTC
J gene: TRBJ2-5; clone size: NA; D gene: NA; V gene: TRBV14; CDR3 protein: CASSQDQRRTQETQYF; CDR3 DNA: TGTGCCAGCAGCCAAGATCAAAGGCGTACCCAAGAGACCCAGTACTTC
J gene: TRBJ2-1; clone size: NA; D gene: NA; V gene: TRBV4-1; CDR3 protein: CASSQDSGSGRLQFF; CDR3 DNA: TGCGCCAGCAGCCAAGATTCAGGAAGTGGGCGACTGCAGTTCTTC
J gene: TRBJ1-1; clone size: few; D gene: NA; V gene: TRBV2; CDR3 protein: CASNRGAVNTEAFF; CDR3 DNA: TGTGCCAGCAATAGGGGGGCGGTGAACACTGAAGCTTTCTTT